This entry features one T cell receptor (beta chain) sequence. The PCR had 60 Vbeta and 13 Jbeta primers. Produced via immunoSEQ multiplex PCR; TCRdb's table is partial and in-frame only. The table lists roughly 120,000 clones, around 74% of them singletons. This entry belongs to a study of cytomegalovirus exposure and HLA in healthy donors. CDR3 size: 20 residues. The V and J ends lost 0 bases and 2 bases, in that order; junction bases with no gene match: 16. CDR1 and CDR2 (germline): LNHNV, YYDKDF (reference sequence). The specimen was PBMCs. This TCR was recovered from a man aged 55-75 years in good health and CMV-seropositive. The chain links TRBV15 to TRBJ1-2; 9 bases are a match to TRBD1. CDR3 protein: CATSRDRFPGTGNLNYGYTF. The CDR3 coding sequence is TGTGCCACCAGCAGAGATCGTTTTCCCGGGACAGGGAATTTGAACTATGGCTACACCTTC.